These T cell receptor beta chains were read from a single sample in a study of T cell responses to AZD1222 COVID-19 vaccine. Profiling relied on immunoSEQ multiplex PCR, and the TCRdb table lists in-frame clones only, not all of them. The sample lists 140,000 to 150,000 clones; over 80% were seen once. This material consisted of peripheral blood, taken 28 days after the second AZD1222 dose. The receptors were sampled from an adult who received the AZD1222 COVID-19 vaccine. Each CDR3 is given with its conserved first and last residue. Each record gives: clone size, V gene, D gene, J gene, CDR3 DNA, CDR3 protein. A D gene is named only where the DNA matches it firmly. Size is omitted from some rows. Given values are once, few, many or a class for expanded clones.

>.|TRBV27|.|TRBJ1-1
TGTGCCAGCAGGTCCCCGCGGTTCATGAACACTGAAGCTTTCTTT
CASRSPRFMNTEAFF
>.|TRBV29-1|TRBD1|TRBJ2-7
TGCAGCGTTGAGACACAGGGGGCCTACGAGCAGTACTTC
CSVETQGAYEQYF
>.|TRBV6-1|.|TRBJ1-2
TGTGCCAGCAGTGAAGCGGGGAGGGGTAACTATGGCTACACCTTC
CASSEAGRGNYGYTF
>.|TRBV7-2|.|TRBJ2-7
TGTGCCAGCAGCCTCGACAGAGGCTACGAGCAGTACTTC
CASSLDRGYEQYF
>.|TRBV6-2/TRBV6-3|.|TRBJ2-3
TGTGCCAGCAGTTACGGAGAAGCGGGCACAGATACGCAGTATTTT
CASSYGEAGTDTQYF
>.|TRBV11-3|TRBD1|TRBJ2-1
TGTGCCAGCAGCCTCCGGACAGGCGCCTACAATGAGCAGTTCTTC
CASSLRTGAYNEQFF
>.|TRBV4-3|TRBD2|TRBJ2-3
TGCGCCAGCAGCCAAAAAGCGGGAAGCACAGATACGCAGTATTTT
CASSQKAGSTDTQYF
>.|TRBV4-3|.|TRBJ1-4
TGCGCCAGCAGCCAAGCCGGGACAAGAAATGAAAAACTGTTTTTT
CASSQAGTRNEKLFF
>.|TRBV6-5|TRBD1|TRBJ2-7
TGTGCCAGCAGTCGGGACAGGGGTTACGAGCAGTACTTC
CASSRDRGYEQYF
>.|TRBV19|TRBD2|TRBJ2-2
TGTGCCAGTAGTCCCCGCGGGGGAAGGACCGGGGAGCTGTTTTTT
CASSPRGGRTGELFF
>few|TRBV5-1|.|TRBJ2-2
TGCGCCAGCAGCTGGAGCGACGGGGTTCCCGGGGAGCTGTTTTTT
CASSWSDGVPGELFF
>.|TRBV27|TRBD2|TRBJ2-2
TGTGCCAGCAGTCGCGACGGTCCCCGGGGGGGCACCGGGGAGCTGTTTTTT
CASSRDGPRGGTGELFF
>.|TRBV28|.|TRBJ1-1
TGTGCCAGCCGAAGGAGGGCGATGGGGAACACTGAAGCTTTCTTT
CASRRRAMGNTEAFF
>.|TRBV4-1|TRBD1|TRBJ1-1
TGCGCCAGCAGCCAAGTTGCGGACAGGTTGAACACTGAAGCTTTCTTT
CASSQVADRLNTEAFF
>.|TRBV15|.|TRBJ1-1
TGTGCCACCAGCAGAGGGGTTCTAAACACTGAAGCTTTCTTT
CATSRGVLNTEAFF
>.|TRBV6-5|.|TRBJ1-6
TGTGCCAGCAGTCCACCCCTCGGTATGAATTCACCCCTCCACTTT
CASSPPLGMNSPLHF
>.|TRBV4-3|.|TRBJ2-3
TGCGCCAGCAGCCAGGGCCGGGACATTGGTACGCAGTATTTT
CASSQGRDIGTQYF
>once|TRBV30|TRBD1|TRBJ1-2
TGTGCCTGGAGACTATCCGGGACAGGGACTGGCTACACCTTC
CAWRLSGTGTGYTF
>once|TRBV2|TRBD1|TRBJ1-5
TGTGCCAGCAACGGACAGGGTCAGGGACAGCCCCAGCATTTT
CASNGQGQGQPQHF
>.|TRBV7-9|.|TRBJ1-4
TGTGCCAGCAGCCCCCGGGGTGGGGGTGAGGAAAAACTGTTTTTT
CASSPRGGGEEKLFF
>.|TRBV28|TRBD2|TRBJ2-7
TGTGCCAGCAGTTTATGGGAGCTAGCGGGAGGGCCGGGCGAGCAGTACTTC
CASSLWELAGGPGEQYF
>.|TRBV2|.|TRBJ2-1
TGTGCCAGCAGAGACGTAAATGAGCAGTTCTTC
CASRDVNEQFF
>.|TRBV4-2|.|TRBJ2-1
TGTGCCAGCAGCCAAGGCTCGGGTCCTTTCTACAATGAGCAGTTCTTC
CASSQGSGPFYNEQFF
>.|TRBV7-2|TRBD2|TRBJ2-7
TGTGCCAGCAGCTTAAAGTGGGCTAGCGGGTCGAGAGGTTACGAGCAGTACTTC
CASSLKWASGSRGYEQYF
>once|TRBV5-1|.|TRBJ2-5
TGCGCCAGCAAAAAGGGTCTATTGGAGACCCAGTACTTC
CASKKGLLETQYF
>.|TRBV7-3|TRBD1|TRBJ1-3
TGTGCCAGCAGCTCCGGACAGGGCGCTGGAAACACCATATATTTT
CASSSGQGAGNTIYF
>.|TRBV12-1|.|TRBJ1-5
TGTGCCAGCAGCTTTCGGGGGACGGGTGATCAGCCCCAGCATTTT
CASSFRGTGDQPQHF
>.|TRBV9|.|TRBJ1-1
TGTGCCAGCAGCGTAGGAAGTGGGACTGAAGCTTTCTTT
CASSVGSGTEAFF
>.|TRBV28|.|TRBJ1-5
TGTGCCAGCAGTTTAAGCGCCCAGGGGACGTGGGGCAATCAGCCCCAGCATTTT
CASSLSAQGTWGNQPQHF
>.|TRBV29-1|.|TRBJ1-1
TGCAGCGCCCGTGTGGGGGCGGGCACTGAAGCTTTCTTT
CSARVGAGTEAFF
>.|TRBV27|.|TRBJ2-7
TGTGCCAGCAGGGCCAGGGGACCCTCCTACGAGCAGTACTTC
CASRARGPSYEQYF
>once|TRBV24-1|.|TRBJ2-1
TGTGCCACCATGAGACGGGAGCAGGGTGAGCAGTTCTTC
CATMRREQGEQFF
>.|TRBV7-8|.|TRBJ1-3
TGTGCCAGCAGCTTAGGACGGAGAAACACCATATATTTT
CASSLGRRNTIYF
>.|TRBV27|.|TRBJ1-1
TGTGCCAGCAGTTTAAGCCCCGGGACATGGACTGAAGAAGCTTTCTTT
CASSLSPGTWTEEAFF
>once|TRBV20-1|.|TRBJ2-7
TGCAGTGCTAGTCATGGCAGGGGGGTAGGCAGATCCTACGAGCAGTACTTC
CSASHGRGVGRSYEQYF
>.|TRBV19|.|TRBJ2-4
TGTGCCAGTATGGCTGGGGACACTAGTGTGGGGGCCAAAAACATTCAGTACTTC
CASMAGDTSVGAKNIQYF
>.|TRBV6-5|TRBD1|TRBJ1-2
TGTGCCAGCAGTCAAAGGACAGGCCTAAACTATGGCTACACCTTC
CASSQRTGLNYGYTF
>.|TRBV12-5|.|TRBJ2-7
TGTGCTAGTTTTAATGCAGGTGTTTTGAGCTACGAGCAGTACTTC
CASFNAGVLSYEQYF
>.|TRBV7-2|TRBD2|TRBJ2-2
TGTGCCAGCAGCCCCACTAGCGGGAAACTGAACACCGGGGAGCTGTTTTTT
CASSPTSGKLNTGELFF
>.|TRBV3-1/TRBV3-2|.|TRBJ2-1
TGTGCCAGCAGCCAAGATCTTCTCAATGAGCAGTTCTTC
CASSQDLLNEQFF
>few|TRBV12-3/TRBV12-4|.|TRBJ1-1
TGTGCCAGCAGAGGACAGAACACTGAAGCTTTCTTT
CASRGQNTEAFF
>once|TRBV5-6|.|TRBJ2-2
TGTGCCAGCAGCTTCGACGGTGGGGAGCTGTTTTTT
CASSFDGGELFF
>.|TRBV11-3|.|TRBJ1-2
TGTGCCAGCAGCCTCGGGGGTCTCGGCTACACCTTC
CASSLGGLGYTF
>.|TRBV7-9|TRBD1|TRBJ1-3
TGTGCCAGCAGCTCGAAAGCATCAGGGGGGAAGATCACTGGAAACACCATATATTTT
CASSSKASGGKITGNTIYF
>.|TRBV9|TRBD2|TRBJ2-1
TGTGCCAGCAGCGCCACACCGGGACTAGCGGGAGGAGGCAATGAGCAGTTCTTC
CASSATPGLAGGGNEQFF
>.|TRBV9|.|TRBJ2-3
TGTGCCAGCAGCGCCCGACCCGACAGAAGATACACAGATACGCAGTATTTT
CASSARPDRRYTDTQYF
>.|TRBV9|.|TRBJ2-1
TGTGCCAGCAGCGTCGGTAGCGGCAACTCCTACAATGAGCAGTTCTTC
CASSVGSGNSYNEQFF
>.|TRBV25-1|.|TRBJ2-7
TGTGCCAGCAGTGAGCTCGAGACAGAGACCTACGAGCAGTACTTC
CASSELETETYEQYF
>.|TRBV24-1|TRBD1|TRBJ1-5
TGTGCCACCAGTGATACAGGGGGCCGTCAGCCCCAGCATTTT
CATSDTGGRQPQHF
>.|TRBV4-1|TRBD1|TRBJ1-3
TGCGCCAGCAGCGTTCGAACAGGGGGCTTTGGAAACACCATATATTTT
CASSVRTGGFGNTIYF
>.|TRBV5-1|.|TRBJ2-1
TGCGCCAGCAAGAGAAGGCTCGACTCTGATGAGCAGTTCTTC
CASKRRLDSDEQFF
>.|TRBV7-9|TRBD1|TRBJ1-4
TGTGCCAGCAGATCCGGGACAGGGGGAACTAATGAAAAACTGTTTTTT
CASRSGTGGTNEKLFF
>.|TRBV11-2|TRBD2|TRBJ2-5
TGTGCCAGCAGCCCTAGACTAGCGGGAGGATGGGAGACCCAGTACTTC
CASSPRLAGGWETQYF
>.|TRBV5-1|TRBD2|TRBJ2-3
TGCGCCAGCAGCGGGAGGCGGGCTAGCGGGAGGATTACAGATACGCAGTATTTT
CASSGRRASGRITDTQYF
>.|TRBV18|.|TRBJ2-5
TGTGCCAGCTCGACCGACGGGTTGAAGACCCAGTACTTC
CASSTDGLKTQYF
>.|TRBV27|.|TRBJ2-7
TGTGCCAGCAGTCCGGACTTCTACGAGCAGTACTTC
CASSPDFYEQYF
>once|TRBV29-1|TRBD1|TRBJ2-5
TGCAGCGTTGAAGGGGACAGGGGCAGGGAGACCCAGTACTTC
CSVEGDRGRETQYF
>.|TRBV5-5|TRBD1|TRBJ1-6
TGTGCCAGCAGCTTGGGAGACAGGGGAGGTTCACCCCTCCACTTT
CASSLGDRGGSPLHF
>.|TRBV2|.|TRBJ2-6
TGTGCCAGCAGCCCCACCCAGCTTTCTGGGGCCAACGTCCTGACTTTC
CASSPTQLSGANVLTF